This TCR beta chain was identified in a study of T cell responses to AZD1222 COVID-19 vaccine. This clone has only one observation. Some clones are missing from TCRdb's copy, which holds only in-frame ones; the method was immunoSEQ multiplex PCR. The sample holds tens of thousands of clones, 89% seen once. V dropped 4 bases and J dropped 4; count of bases not matched to a gene: 3. Germline V gene sequence: CDR1 SGHRS, CDR2 YFSETQ. There are 14 residues in the CDR3. This sequence joins TRBV5-1 and TRBJ2-1; TRBD1 agrees at 9 bases. The sequence came from an adult who received the AZD1222 COVID-19 vaccine. The material sequenced was peripheral blood, taken 28 days after the second AZD1222 dose. CDR3 sequence (DNA): TGCGCCAGCAGCGAGGACAGGGGTTACAATGAGCAGTTCTTC. Translating it yields CASSEDRGYNEQFF.